Each of the 10 T cell receptor beta chains below was sequenced from the same sample in a study of blood T cell repertoires in COVID-19. Clones were read by immunoSEQ multiplex PCR, and TCRdb kept only the in-frame ones, dropping some. The table has about 60,000 clones, about 82% seen once. Material for sequencing was PBMCs or T cells enriched from blood (not recorded which). The receptors here all came from a woman between 35 and 50 years old with acute COVID-19.

This clone was observed a handful of times. The rearrangement links TRBV9 to TRBJ2-1, with TRBD2 matching over 7 bases. Germline trimming cut 0 bases from V and 0 bases from J; bases unmatched to any gene: 6. Germline values: CDR1 SGDLS, CDR2 YYNGEE. The CDR3 consists of 17 residues. CDR3 bases: TGTGCCAGCAGCGTAGAAAATCGCGGGAGCTCCTACAATGAGCAGTTCTTC. Encoded protein: CASSVENRGSSYNEQFF.

This chain joins TRBV4-1 and TRBJ2-1; 7 bases are a match to TRBD1. CDR3 length: 15 residues. In germline, CDR1 is MGHRA, CDR2 YSYEKL. Trimming removed 0 bases from V and 6 bases from J; junction bases left unmatched: 5. The CDR3: CASSQEIQGINEQFF. In DNA form, the CDR3 reads TGCGCCAGCAGCCAAGAGATACAGGGGATCAATGAGCAGTTCTTC.

The chain has TRBV7-9 and TRBJ1-2, with D tentatively TRBD1 (5 bases). Germline loops: CDR1 SEHNR, CDR2 FQNEAQ (reference sequence). Deletions cut 0 bases from V and 0 bases from J, with 5 bases between. This CDR3 region has 14 residues. The CDR3 DNA reads TGTGCCAGCAGCTTAGCACAGGCTAACTATGGCTACACCTTC. It specifies CASSLAQANYGYTF. Filled out from reference TRBV7-9 and TRBJ1-2, the complete variable domain reads DTGVSQNPRHKITKRGQNVTFRCDPISEHNRLYWYRQTLGQGPEFLTYFQNEAQLEKSRLLSDRFSAERPKGSFSTLEIQRTEQGDSAMYLCASSLAQANYGYTFGSGTRLTVV.

As DNA, the CDR3 is TGTGCCAGCAGCTTAGACAGGGGAAGGGGGAATGAGCAGTTCTTC. It encodes CASSLDRGRGNEQFF. The V call is TRBV7-3, the J call TRBJ2-1; 8 bases are shared with TRBD1. Per the germline V gene, CDR1 is SGHTA and CDR2 is FQGTGA. J gave up 7 bases and V 2 bases, and 7 bases lay outside the gene matches. There are 15 residues in the CDR3. The entire variable domain, with the rest obtained from reference TRBV7-3 and TRBJ2-1, is as follows: GAGVSQTPSNKVTEKGKYVELRCDPISGHTALYWYRQSLGQGPEFLIYFQGTGAADDSGLPNDRFFAVRPEGSVSTLKIQRTERGDSAVYLCASSLDRGRGNEQFFGPGTRLTVL.

This clone was counted a few times. The V and J genes are TRBV10-2 and TRBJ1-1; the D is unclear. This CDR3 region has 12 residues. Between the trimmed V and J ends, which lost 6 bases and 0 bases, there was a span of 5 bases. Looked up from germline, CDR1 is WSHSY and CDR2 is SAAADI. CDR3 region: CASSQMNTEAFF. DNA of the CDR3: TGCGCCAGCAGCCAGATGAACACTGAAGCTTTCTTT.

Concerning this clone itself: One end of the junction is discordant with germline, which a read error may explain. CDR3: CASRPIGGSGYTIYF. The CDR3 bases are TGTGCCAGCAGACCCATAGGGGGAAGTGGATACACCATATATTTT. The chain is built from TRBV7-9 and TRBJ1-3; possibly TRBD1 for D (6 bases). This CDR3 region has 15 residues. Germline CDR1 SEHNR, CDR2 FQNEAQ (reference sequence).

The J gene is TRBJ2-3, the V gene TRBV5-4, with D possibly TRBD2 on 5 matching bases. Germline values: CDR1 SGHNT, CDR2 YYREEE (reference sequence). CDR3 length: 13 residues. Trimming took 4 bases from V and 6 from J, leaving 12 bases between them. The CDR3 here is CASSPGRGDTQYF. The CDR3 bases are TGTGCCAGCAGCCCCGGGCGAGGGGATACGCAGTATTTT.

The chain has TRBV3-1 (or the pseudogene TRBV3-2) and TRBJ2-4, with D perhaps TRBD1 (5 bases). The CDR3 is 14 amino acids. V was clipped by 6 bases and J by 6 bases, with 15 bases between them. Per the germline V gene, CDR1 is LGHDT and CDR2 is YNNKEL (reference sequence). The CDR3 reads CASSYVGQGNIQYF. In nucleotides, the CDR3 is TGTGCCAGCAGTTACGTAGGGCAGGGAAACATTCAGTACTTC.

V is TRBV5-1 and J is TRBJ2-5; tentatively, D is TRBD1 (6 bases). CDR3 length: 14 residues. Trimming cost V 4 bases and J 4 bases, with 14 bases left between them. Germline-derived CDR1 and CDR2 are SGHRS and YFSETQ. This CDR3 is CASSPGQILETQYF. The CDR3 bases are TGCGCCAGCAGCCCTGGACAGATCTTAGAGACCCAGTACTTC. The entire variable domain, with the rest obtained from reference TRBV5-1 and TRBJ2-5, is as follows: KAGVTQTPRYLIKTRGQQVTLSCSPISGHRSVSWYQQTPGQGLQFLFEYFSETQRNKGNFPGRFSGRQFSNSRSEMNVSTLELGDSALYLCASSPGQILETQYFGPGTRLLVL.

The chain combines TRBV6-5 with TRBJ1-2; D perhaps matches TRBD1 (5 bases). Trimming took 6 bases from V and 2 from J, leaving 16 bases between them. Germline loops: CDR1 MNHEY, CDR2 SVGAGI. The CDR3 has 15 residues. The CDR3 is CASSSDSQENYGYTF. The CDR3 bases are TGTGCCAGCAGCTCGGATTCACAGGAGAACTATGGCTACACCTTC.